The source of this T cell receptor beta chain is a study of blood T cell repertoires in COVID-19. Sequenced by immunoSEQ multiplex PCR; TCRdb stores in-frame clones only, minus some. The sample has 76,000 or so clones; around 91% are singletons. Germline V gives CDR1 SGHAT, CDR2 FQDESV (reference sequence). The length of the CDR3 is 15 residues. Trimming pared 0 bases from V and 0 bases from J, leaving 9 bases between. The clonotype comes from a human donor in a cohort sampled during active COVID-19. The rearrangement uses TRBV11-1 and TRBJ2-7; D is possibly TRBD1 (7 bases). Sequencing input: peripheral blood. This CDR3 reads CASSLAQGGSYEQYF. The CDR3 nucleotides are TGTGCCAGCAGCTTAGCCCAGGGGGGCTCCTACGAGCAGTACTTC.